The 28 T cell receptor beta chains given below trace back to one sample, sequenced in a study of technical replicates of blood from a few donors. Profiling relied on immunoSEQ multiplex PCR, and the TCRdb table lists in-frame clones only, not all of them. The sample has 45,000 to 55,000 clones, 94% seen once; the top ten hold approximately 0.2%. The sequenced sample was T cells isolated from PBMCs. These receptors all come from a human donor in good health.

This clone is a singleton in its sample. The genes are TRBV5-1 and TRBJ2-6, with D possibly being TRBD1 (7 bases). The germline V gene encodes CDR1 SGHRS and CDR2 YFSETQ. V was pared by 4 bases and J by 2 bases, with 19 bases between. This CDR3 has 18 residues. For the CDR3, the DNA is TGCGCCAGCAGCGCCGGGGGCGAACAGGGGACTGGGGCCAACGTCCTGACTTTC. Protein sequence: CASSAGGEQGTGANVLTF.

This chain joins TRBV7-9 and TRBJ2-3; D is possibly TRBD2 (7 bases). V shed 0 bases and J shed 3 bases, with 16 bases lying between them. This CDR3 has 17 amino acids. Germline V lookup: CDR1 SEHNR, CDR2 FQNEAQ (reference sequence). CDR3 loop: CASSLASGGLYTDTQYF. CDR3 DNA sequence: TGTGCCAGCAGCTTAGCGTCCGGGGGGCTGTATACAGATACGCAGTATTTT.

The chain uses TRBV5-1 and TRBJ1-1; D is unclear. Trimming took off 1 base at V and 0 bases at J, with 10 bases between the two ends. CDR1 is SGHRS, CDR2 YFSETQ, per germline. The CDR3 has 15 residues. CDR3 bases: TGCGCCAGCAGCTTGTTCCCCAACATGAACACTGAAGCTTTCTTT. Translated, it gives CASSLFPNMNTEAFF.

This chain connects TRBV28 to TRBJ2-7; 10 nucleotides line up with TRBD2. Germline CDR1 reads MDHEN; CDR2 reads SYDVKM. The CDR3 sequence is 15 residues long. V was clipped by 2 bases and J by 5 bases; unmatched bases: 6. CDR3 sequence reads: CASSLGAGGTHEQYF. In DNA form, the CDR3 reads TGTGCCAGCAGTTTAGGAGCGGGAGGGACCCACGAGCAGTACTTC.

This clone was counted a single time. The chain has TRBV11-3 and TRBJ1-1, with D possibly matching TRBD1 (5 bases). The CDR3 runs to 14 residues. Trimming shortened V by 3 bases and J by 3 bases, and 11 bases separated the two germline ends. Germline assignment: CDR1 SGHNT and CDR2 YENEEA. CDR3 in amino acids: CASSLRGTYTEAFF. In nucleotides, the CDR3 is TGTGCCAGCAGCTTGCGGGGGACGTACACTGAAGCTTTCTTT.

The chain links TRBV6-5 to TRBJ2-3, with 7 bases aligning to TRBD2. With V trimmed by 2 bases and J by 1 base, 0 bases remained unmatched. CDR1 is MNHEY, CDR2 SVGAGI, per germline. CDR3 size: 14 residues. DNA for the CDR3: TGTGCCAGCAGTTACACTAGCGGCACAGATACGCAGTATTTT. Protein: CASSYTSGTDTQYF.

The chain employs TRBV7-3 and TRBJ2-1; TRBD2 agrees at 8 bases. The CDR3 spans 15 residues. The V gene end was trimmed by 1 base and the J gene end by 10 bases; junction bases not matched to a gene: 9. Germline V gene lookup returns CDR1 SGHTA and CDR2 FQGTGA. Here the CDR3 DNA reads TGTGCCAGCAGCTTAAGCGGGGGGCGCGGTAGAGAGCAGTTCTTC. This sequence encodes CASSLSGGRGREQFF.

The CDR3 sequence: CASRNSGSLNEQFF. Here the CDR3 DNA reads TGTGCCAGCAGAAATAGCGGGAGTCTCAATGAGCAGTTCTTC. The rearrangement uses TRBV6-5 and TRBJ2-1; 9 bases agree with TRBD2. Germline V CDR1 and CDR2: MNHEY, SVGAGI. This CDR3 has 14 residues. J gave up 6 bases and V 6 bases, and 6 bases lay outside the gene matches.

This clone was seen just once. The V and J genes are TRBV7-9 and TRBJ2-1; 12 bases fit TRBD2. The germline V gene has CDR1 SEHNR and CDR2 FQNEAQ (reference sequence). V lost 5 bases, J lost 7 bases, and 6 bases stayed unmatched. CDR3 length: 15 residues. For the CDR3, the DNA is TGTGCCAGCAGCCCTACTAGCGGGAGGATAAATGAGCAGTTCTTC. Translating it yields CASSPTSGRINEQFF.

The chain employs TRBV7-6 and TRBJ2-7; 9 bases align to TRBD1. The CDR3 length is 14 residues. Germline CDR1 is SGHVS and CDR2 is FNYEAQ. Trimming cost V 4 bases and J 5 bases; bases outside gene matches: 6. CDR3 region: CASSSGQGSNEQYF. In DNA form, the CDR3 reads TGTGCCAGCAGCTCGGGACAGGGCTCGAACGAGCAGTACTTC.

The chain recombines TRBV28 with TRBJ1-1; 8 bases align to TRBD1. The CDR3 covers 14 residues. Germline CDR1 MDHEN, CDR2 SYDVKM. Germline trimming cut 3 bases from V and 10 bases from J; bases unmatched to any gene: 10. Written as DNA, the CDR3 is TGTGCCAGCAGTTTCGAGGACAGGGCGATCCGAGCTTTCTTT. This sequence encodes CASSFEDRAIRAFF.

The V and J genes are TRBV18 and TRBJ2-7, with 7 bases matching TRBD1. This CDR3 contains 13 residues. V shed 2 bases, J shed 3 bases, and the junction held 1 base outside the gene matches. Per the germline V gene, CDR1 is KGHSH and CDR2 is LQKENI. DNA for the CDR3: TGTGCCAGCTCACCAAGGGACAGCTACGAGCAGTACTTC. It yields the protein CASSPRDSYEQYF.

The rearrangement joins TRBV18 to TRBJ2-7; possibly TRBD1 for D (6 bases). This CDR3 comprises 14 residues. Germline CDR1 and CDR2: KGHSH and LQKENI. V lost 3 bases, J lost 0 bases, and 9 bases lay in between. The CDR3 sequence: CASSPDSSSYEQYF. The CDR3 DNA follows: TGTGCCAGCTCACCGGACAGCAGCTCCTACGAGCAGTACTTC. The complete variable domain, with remaining parts taken from reference TRBV18 and TRBJ2-7, reads NAGVMQNPRHLVRRRGQEARLRCSPMKGHSHVYWYRQLPEEGLKFMVYLQKENIIDESGMPKERFSAEFPKEGPSILRIQQVVRGDSAAYFCASSPDSSSYEQYFGPGTRLTVT.

The CDR3 sequence is CASHLDREKAEAFF. The CDR3 nucleotides are TGTGCCAGCCACCTTGACAGGGAGAAGGCTGAAGCTTTCTTT. The chain uses TRBV28 and TRBJ1-1; 7 nucleotides agree with TRBD1. CDR1 MDHEN and CDR2 SYDVKM come from the germline V gene. Unmatched junction bases numbered 12, after V lost 8 bases and J lost 6 bases. This CDR3 has 14 amino acids.

The rearrangement links TRBV7-9 to TRBJ1-5; D possibly corresponds to TRBD1 (6 bases). V lost 1 base to trimming and J lost 4 bases, with 11 bases between them. The germline V gene has CDR1 SEHNR and CDR2 FQNEAQ (reference sequence). The length of the CDR3 is 15 residues. CDR3 residues: CASSLGGQQNQPQHF. The CDR3 DNA follows: TGTGCCAGCAGCTTAGGTGGACAGCAGAATCAGCCCCAGCATTTT.

The V call is TRBV18, the J call TRBJ2-3, with 11 nucleotides matching TRBD2. Germline V gives CDR1 KGHSH, CDR2 LQKENI. Losses at the gene ends were 3 bases for V and 1 base for J; bases not matched to a gene: 9. CDR3 length: 18 amino acids. The CDR3 spells CASSPNIPGLAGTDTQYF. CDR3 coding DNA: TGTGCCAGCTCACCTAACATTCCGGGACTAGCGGGCACAGATACGCAGTATTTT. The complete variable domain, with remaining parts taken from reference TRBV18 and TRBJ2-3, reads NAGVMQNPRHLVRRRGQEARLRCSPMKGHSHVYWYRQLPEEGLKFMVYLQKENIIDESGMPKERFSAEFPKEGPSILRIQQVVRGDSAAYFCASSPNIPGLAGTDTQYFGPGTRLTVL.

The chain carries TRBV5-4 and TRBJ2-3, with D unclear. The CDR3 contains 15 residues. V lost 0 bases to trimming and J lost 3 bases, with 11 bases between them. Germline V gene lookup returns CDR1 SGHNT and CDR2 YYREEE (reference sequence). CDR3 sequence: CASSLEVGATDTQYF. For the CDR3, the DNA is TGTGCCAGCAGCTTGGAAGTAGGAGCAACAGATACGCAGTATTTT.

The rearrangement links TRBV28 to TRBJ2-2; 7 bases align to TRBD1. The CDR3 spans 16 residues. Germline loops: CDR1 MDHEN, CDR2 SYDVKM. V shed 4 bases, J shed 6 bases, and the junction held 11 bases outside the gene matches. For the CDR3, the DNA is TGTGCCAGCAGTTCCCGGGGACAGCGGTCCCCCGGGGAGCTGTTTTTT. Protein: CASSSRGQRSPGELFF. Filled out from reference TRBV28 and TRBJ2-2, the complete variable domain reads DVKVTQSSRYLVKRTGEKVFLECVQDMDHENMFWYRQDPGLGLRLIYFSYDVKMKEKGDIPEGYSVSREKKERFSLILESASTNQTSMYLCASSSRGQRSPGELFFGEGSRLTVL.

The chain couples TRBV5-4 to TRBJ2-5, with 8 bases matching TRBD1. From germline, CDR1 is SGHNT and CDR2 YYREEE (reference sequence). V lost 4 bases and J lost 4; bases outside the gene matches: 3. The CDR3 contains 13 residues. DNA for the CDR3: TGTGCCAGCAGCACAGGGGGTAGAGAGACCCAGTACTTC. The encoded protein is CASSTGGRETQYF.

CDR3: CASTWSSPETQYF. CDR3 sequence (DNA): TGCGCCAGCACCTGGTCGAGCCCCGAGACCCAGTACTTC. J is TRBJ2-5 and V is TRBV5-1; D uncertain. Germline V gene lookup returns CDR1 SGHRS and CDR2 YFSETQ. Deletions cut 6 bases from V and 5 bases from J, with 14 bases between. The CDR3 sequence is 13 residues long.

This clone was detected only a few times. This rearrangement joins TRBV29-1 to TRBJ2-7, with D perhaps matching TRBD2 (5 bases). The CDR3 length is 12 residues. V was cut by 5 bases and J by 2 bases, with 10 bases left in between. Germline V gene lookup returns CDR1 SQVTM and CDR2 ANQGSEA. As DNA, the CDR3 is TGCAGCGTTCCTGGACTTACCTACGAGCAGTACTTC. Encoded protein: CSVPGLTYEQYF.

As DNA, the CDR3 is TGTGCTAGTGGTGACGGGACAGCTACCTACAATGAGCAGTTCTTC. Translating gives CASGDGTATYNEQFF. The J gene is TRBJ2-1, the V gene TRBV12-5; 7 bases are a match to TRBD1. The CDR3 sequence is 15 residues long. In germline, CDR1 is LGHNT, CDR2 FRNRAP. The V segment lost 5 bases and the J segment 2 bases; nucleotides outside the gene matches: 6.

V and J are TRBV7-6 and TRBJ2-1; 9 bases are shared with TRBD2. The CDR3 contains 14 residues. In germline, CDR1 is SGHVS, CDR2 FNYEAQ. Germline trimming cut 4 bases from V and 10 bases from J; bases unmatched to any gene: 8. In nucleotides, the CDR3 is TGTGCCAGCAGCTCTAGCGGGACTAGTCGGGAGCAGTTCTTC. Protein: CASSSSGTSREQFF.

The sample holds one count of this clone. This chain connects TRBV5-1 to TRBJ2-3; 13 nucleotides line up with TRBD2. Germline V lookup: CDR1 SGHRS, CDR2 YFSETQ. The CDR3 spans 21 residues. V lost 3 bases to trimming and J lost 0 bases; unmatched junction nucleotides: 16. CDR3 sequence reads: CASSWGLTSGRIHLSTDTQYF. The CDR3 DNA reads TGCGCCAGCAGCTGGGGCCTGACTAGCGGGAGGATACATCTTAGCACAGATACGCAGTATTTT.

The chain is built from TRBV5-1 and TRBJ2-3; D perhaps matches TRBD2 (6 bases). This CDR3 spans 17 amino acids. The germline CDR1 and CDR2 sequences are SGHRS and YFSETQ. V was trimmed by 0 bases and J by 1 base, leaving 15 bases between them. The CDR3: CASSLAGAGSGTDTQYF. CDR3 bases: TGCGCCAGCAGCTTGGCCGGCGCGGGAAGCGGCACAGATACGCAGTATTTT.

This clone was seen a single time. The CDR3 is CASSPDRLYNEQFF. DNA for the CDR3: TGTGCCAGCAGCCCGGACAGGCTATACAATGAGCAGTTCTTC. The V call is TRBV14, the J call TRBJ2-1, with 7 bases fitting TRBD1. Germline trimming cut 4 bases from V and 4 bases from J; bases unmatched to any gene: 4. The CDR3 spans 14 residues. Germline loops: CDR1 SGHDN, CDR2 FVKESK.

This chain connects TRBV28 to TRBJ1-2; tentatively, D is TRBD1 (6 bases). Germline V lookup: CDR1 MDHEN, CDR2 SYDVKM. The CDR3 length is 16 residues. V gave up 4 bases and J gave up 4 bases, with 19 bases separating them. CDR3 region: CASSSPARGAGYGYTF. CDR3 bases: TGTGCCAGCAGTTCCCCGGCCAGGGGCGCGGGCTATGGCTACACCTTC.

This sequence joins TRBV7-9 and TRBJ2-1, with 10 bases fitting TRBD2. The CDR3 is 15 amino acids. Trimming took 5 bases from V and 4 from J; bases not matched to a gene: 5. Germline values: CDR1 SEHNR, CDR2 FQNEAQ (reference sequence). The CDR3 DNA follows: TGTGCCAGCAGCCCTACTAGCGGGATTTACAATGAGCAGTTCTTC. Encoded protein: CASSPTSGIYNEQFF. The whole variable domain, filled in from reference TRBV7-9 and TRBJ2-1, reads DTGVSQNPRHKITKRGQNVTFRCDPISEHNRLYWYRQTLGQGPEFLTYFQNEAQLEKSRLLSDRFSAERPKGSFSTLEIQRTEQGDSAMYLCASSPTSGIYNEQFFGPGTRLTVL.